Presented here are 28 T cell receptor beta chains from one specimen sequenced in a study of blood T cells in healthy people across ages. Next came a second PCR, run for about 7 to 11 cycles, which used a sample-barcoded 5' primer along with a J-beta primer mix. TCRdb fed the 5' RACE reads into MiXCR, producing one record per CDR3 protein. The sample has 650,000 to 1,000,000 distinct CDR3 sequences; about 34% are singletons. Sequencing was performed on blood. These receptors all come from a man between 18 and 35 years old in good health.

The V call is TRBV5-1, the J call TRBJ1-2, with D possibly matching TRBD1 (6 bases). The CDR3 loop spans 16 amino acids. Trimming removed 1 base from V and 5 bases from J, with 18 bases in between. CDR1 is SGHRS and CDR2 is YFSETQ in the germline V gene. CDR3 sequence (DNA): TGCGCCAGCAGCTTGACCGGACCACAGGGCGGTTATGGCTACACCTTC. It is translated as CASSLTGPQGGYGYTF.

This clonotype was detected only a few times. The chain combines TRBV29-1 with TRBJ1-2; TRBD1 is a possible D gene (5 bases). The germline V gene encodes CDR1 SQVTM and CDR2 ANQGSEA. V was clipped by 2 bases and J by 2 bases, with 12 bases between them. The length of the CDR3 is 14 residues. The CDR3 sequence: CSVETAGANYGYTF. The DNA for the CDR3 is TGCAGCGTTGAAACAGCCGGGGCGAACTATGGCTACACCTTC.

The chain carries TRBV2 and TRBJ2-1, with TRBD2 identical over 7 bases. The V gene end was trimmed by 4 bases and the J gene end by 8 bases; junction bases not matched to a gene: 8. The germline gives CDR1 SNHLY, CDR2 FYNNEI. The CDR3 extends over 14 amino acids. The CDR3 is CASSVERGGDEQFF. CDR3 DNA sequence: TGTGCCAGCAGTGTTGAGCGGGGAGGGGATGAGCAGTTCTTC.

The chain employs TRBV5-1 and TRBJ1-1; possible D gene TRBD1, 5 bases. Germline V gene sequence: CDR1 SGHRS, CDR2 YFSETQ. There are 13 residues in the CDR3. V dropped 6 bases and J dropped 3 bases, with 12 bases sitting between them. The CDR3 nucleotides are TGCGCCAGCACCTGGGGAGGGGACACTGAAGCTTTCTTT. Amino acid sequence: CASTWGGDTEAFF.

CDR3 region: CASSQEQIVNYGYTF. CDR3 DNA sequence: TGCGCCAGCAGCCAAGAACAGATCGTTAACTATGGCTACACCTTC. The V and J genes are TRBV4-1 and TRBJ1-2; D not resolved. V was clipped by 0 bases and J by 1 base, with 9 bases between them. The CDR3 sequence is 15 residues long. Germline assignment: CDR1 MGHRA and CDR2 YSYEKL.

The genes are TRBV7-9 and TRBJ2-5; D is possibly TRBD2 (5 bases). The assigned J gene may be wrong: the sequence end matches TRBJ2-7 better. CDR3 size: 14 residues. Germline lookup yields CDR1 SEHNR and CDR2 FQNEAQ (reference sequence). CDR3 amino acids: CASSSATGFHEQYF. The CDR3 region has the DNA TGTGCCAGCAGCTCAGCAACGGGGTTCCACGAGCAGTACTTC.

This clonotype has more than one count but fewer than ten. This sequence joins TRBV11-2 and TRBJ2-1; the D gene is possibly TRBD1 (6 bases). The CDR3 extends over 14 amino acids. Trimming pared 5 bases from V and 5 bases from J, leaving 13 bases between. Germline assignment: CDR1 SGHAT and CDR2 FQNNGV. The CDR3: CASSRVQGHNEQFF. The CDR3 DNA sequence: TGTGCCAGCAGCCGCGTACAGGGTCACAATGAGCAGTTCTTC.

The chain joins TRBV20-1 to TRBJ2-7, with a weak D call TRBD2 (5 bases). The V end lost 0 bases, the J end lost 2 bases, and 11 bases lay between the germline ends. CDR3 length: 14 residues. Germline CDR1 and CDR2: DFQATT and SNEGSKA (reference sequence). Written as DNA, the CDR3 is TGCAGTGCTAGAGATCGGGAAAGGACCTACGAGCAGTACTTC. Residues: CSARDRERTYEQYF.

This sequence joins TRBV20-1 and TRBJ1-5; 7 bases line up with TRBD1. This CDR3 has 13 residues. The V and J ends lost 5 bases and 4 bases, in that order; junction bases with no gene match: 5. The germline V gene encodes CDR1 DFQATT and CDR2 SNEGSKA (reference sequence). The CDR3 is CSASSTGNQPQHF. In DNA form, the CDR3 reads TGCAGTGCTTCTTCGACAGGGAATCAGCCCCAGCATTTT.

This clonotype was observed many times. The chain couples TRBV6-4 to TRBJ1-2; a weak D match, TRBD1 (5 bases). V shed 6 bases and J shed 0 bases, with 8 bases lying between them. The CDR3 contains 13 residues. Germline V CDR1 and CDR2: MRHNA, SNTAGT. DNA of the CDR3: TGTGCCAGCAGCAGGGAGGCTAACTATGGCTACACCTTC. This translates into CASSREANYGYTF.

This clonotype was seen many times. The chain couples TRBV7-2 to TRBJ2-3, with TRBD1 identical over 9 bases. This CDR3 is 16 amino acids long. Germline V gene sequence: CDR1 SGHTA, CDR2 FQGNSA. The ends lost 8 bases at V and 8 bases at J; junction bases unmatched: 17. The chain's CDR3 is CASFKNRDRDRGTQYF. The CDR3 region has the DNA TGTGCCAGCTTCAAAAACCGGGACAGGGACCGGGGTACGCAGTATTTT.

This clonotype was counted a few times. The rearrangement links TRBV4-1 to TRBJ1-2; D gene uncertain. Germline assignment: CDR1 MGHRA and CDR2 YSYEKL. V dropped 0 bases and J dropped 8 bases, with 13 bases sitting between them. This CDR3 region has 14 residues. CDR3 coding DNA: TGCGCCAGCAGCCAAGATCGCTATTCGGAGGGCTACACCTTC. Translated: CASSQDRYSEGYTF.

The V and J genes are TRBV7-9 and TRBJ1-1; D perhaps matches TRBD1 (5 bases). The CDR3 has 15 amino acids. Germline CDR1 reads SEHNR; CDR2 reads FQNEAQ (reference sequence). The V end lost 5 bases, the J end lost 1 base, and 14 bases lay between the germline ends. The DNA for the CDR3 is TGTGCCAGCAGCCAAGACAGCGTAGGGAACACTGAAGCTTTCTTT. It is translated as CASSQDSVGNTEAFF.

The rearrangement joins TRBV3-1 to TRBJ2-3; D is uncertain. This CDR3 spans 14 amino acids. Germline assignment: CDR1 LGHDT and CDR2 YNNKEL (reference sequence). V dropped 2 bases and J dropped 3 bases, with 9 bases sitting between them. The CDR3 sequence is CASSQRQTTDTQYF. CDR3 sequence (DNA): TGTGCCAGCAGCCAAAGGCAGACGACAGATACGCAGTATTTT.

The gene calls are TRBV20-1 and TRBJ2-1, with 10 bases fitting TRBD2. The CDR3 consists of 16 residues. Trimming at V came to 1 base and at J to 4 bases, leaving 7 bases not matched to a gene. CDR1 is DFQATT, CDR2 SNEGSKA, per germline (reference sequence). The CDR3: CSARVSSGGEYNEQFF. In DNA, the CDR3 is TGCAGTGCTAGAGTATCCAGCGGGGGGGAATACAATGAGCAGTTCTTC.

Concerning this clonotype itself: Relative to the germline gene, one junction end is altered; a read error may explain this. The chain combines TRBV30 with TRBJ2-3; D is undetermined. The CDR3 spans 14 residues. Germline CDR1 GTSNPN, CDR2 SVGIG (reference sequence). The CDR3, as DNA: TGTGCCTGGAACGCGGCCGGCGTGGCAGATGCGCAGTATTTT. Translated: CAWNAAGVADAQYF.

V is TRBV29-1 and J is TRBJ1-1; 9 nucleotides match TRBD1. Germline-derived CDR1 and CDR2 are SQVTM and ANQGSEA. The CDR3 spans 14 residues. The ends lost 6 bases at V and 3 bases at J; junction bases unmatched: 8. CDR3 sequence: CSVQTGGEHTEAFF. The CDR3 DNA reads as TGCAGCGTACAGACAGGGGGGGAGCACACTGAAGCTTTCTTT.

This sequence joins TRBV4-3 and TRBJ2-7; D remains ambiguous. The V gene's germline CDR1 is LGHNA and CDR2 YSLEER. V gave up 0 bases and J gave up 3 bases, with 18 bases separating them. This CDR3 region has 17 residues. CDR3 protein: CASSQDGSAGLFYEQYF. Here the CDR3 DNA reads TGCGCCAGCAGCCAAGATGGGTCCGCTGGATTGTTCTACGAGCAGTACTTC.

V and J are TRBV11-2 and TRBJ1-2; 7 positions agree with TRBD1. The CDR3 loop spans 15 amino acids. In germline, CDR1 is SGHAT, CDR2 FQNNGV. Trimming at V came to 5 bases and at J to 4 bases, leaving 10 bases not matched to a gene. The DNA of the CDR3 is TGTGCCAGCAGCAGAGTGGGACAGCCGTCCTATGGCTACACCTTC. This codes for CASSRVGQPSYGYTF.

This clonotype came up a few times. The chain has TRBV3-1 and TRBJ2-3; 11 positions agree with TRBD1. The CDR3 sequence is 17 residues long. Germline CDR1 LGHDT, CDR2 YNNKEL (reference sequence). J was trimmed by 1 base and V by 5 bases; bases with no gene match: 8. CDR3 sequence (DNA): TGTGCCAGCAGCACTCATCCGGGACAGGGGGGCACAGATACGCAGTATTTT. Protein sequence: CASSTHPGQGGTDTQYF.

At least ten counts were recorded for this clonotype. This chain links TRBV9 with TRBJ2-1; TRBD1 matches 8 bases. The CDR3 is 17 residues long. CDR1 and CDR2 from the germline V gene are SGDLS and YYNGEE. The V and J ends lost 0 bases and 5 bases, in that order; junction bases with no gene match: 10. CDR3 protein: CASSVGLETGVNNEQFF. CDR3 coding DNA: TGTGCCAGCAGCGTAGGATTGGAGACAGGGGTCAACAATGAGCAGTTCTTC.

This chain links TRBV7-2 with TRBJ2-3; 7 bases match TRBD2. From germline, CDR1 is SGHTA and CDR2 FQGNSA. With 7 bases clipped from V and 1 base from J, the junction kept 8 bases outside the gene matches. CDR3 length equals 15 residues. This CDR3 is CASNMGLAGTDTQYF. CDR3 nucleotides: TGTGCCAGCAATATGGGGCTAGCGGGCACAGATACGCAGTATTTT.

The chain links TRBV20-1 to TRBJ2-7, with D possibly matching TRBD2 (6 bases). Trimming cost V 0 bases and J 4 bases, with 19 bases left between them. The length of the CDR3 is 16 residues. In germline, CDR1 is DFQATT, CDR2 SNEGSKA (reference sequence). CDR3 sequence: CSARDHSRTNSYEQYF. In DNA, the CDR3 is TGCAGTGCTAGAGATCACTCCCGGACTAACTCTTACGAGCAGTACTTC.

The rearrangement uses TRBV30 and TRBJ2-6; D is tentatively TRBD1 or TRBD2 (5 bases each). The CDR3 covers 13 residues. Per the germline V gene, CDR1 is GTSNPN and CDR2 is SVGIG (reference sequence). Trimming pared 4 bases from V and 8 bases from J, leaving 12 bases between. The CDR3 DNA reads TGTGCCTGGACCCCGGGACGCCCCAACGTCCTGACTTTC. It translates to CAWTPGRPNVLTF.

The rearrangement uses TRBV14 and TRBJ1-2; TRBD1 is a possible D gene (5 bases). Looked up from germline, CDR1 is SGHDN and CDR2 is FVKESK. The CDR3 is 13 amino acids. V was shortened by 8 bases and J by 2 bases, with 12 bases between the two germline ends. Here the CDR3 reads CASRSSGNYGYTF. Here the CDR3 DNA reads TGTGCCAGCCGTTCTTCAGGGAACTATGGCTACACCTTC.

This clonotype was counted many times. The chain recombines TRBV29-1 with TRBJ2-1; the D call may be TRBD1 or TRBD2 (6 bases each). The CDR3 totals 13 residues. CDR1 is SQVTM and CDR2 is ANQGSEA in the germline V gene. Trimming took off 1 base at V and 15 bases at J, with 19 bases between the two ends. In DNA, the CDR3 is TGCAGCGTTGAAGTCCCCCGGGGGCGGAATTGGTTCTTC. Protein product: CSVEVPRGRNWFF.

V gene TRBV12-3 or TRBV12-4 combines with J gene TRBJ2-6; a weak D match, TRBD2 (5 bases). With 4 bases removed from V and 2 bases from J, the gap between germline ends came to 9 bases. This CDR3 is 15 amino acids long. CDR3 sequence reads: CASSSGDPGANVLTF. The DNA of the CDR3 is TGTGCCAGCAGTTCCGGGGATCCTGGGGCCAACGTCCTGACTTTC.

The rearrangement joins TRBV7-9 to TRBJ2-7; 7 nucleotides match TRBD2. The trim removed 5 bases at V and 4 bases at J, leaving 8 bases unmatched. CDR1 SEHNR and CDR2 FQNEAQ come from the germline V gene (reference sequence). The CDR3 runs to 14 residues. CDR3 sequence (DNA): TGTGCCAGCAGCCCCCCGGGGAGGGTGTACGAGCAGTACTTC. It translates to CASSPPGRVYEQYF.